This T cell receptor beta chain was observed in a study of blood T cell repertoires in COVID-19 (dated by TCRdb to the early 2020s). Notes on the research overall: Samples from collaborators originated in the United States, Italy and Spain and spanned both the acute and convalescent phases of COVID-19. The material from the prospective study consisted of cDNA or gDNA derived from T cells, B-cell-depleted T cells, or PBMCs. Subjects who had been exposed to COVID-19, were actively infected with it, or had recovered from it provided the deeply sampled blood TCRbeta repertoires that made up the dataset. The repertoires were made available in a free public database intended to serve as a resource for research on the immune response to SARS-CoV-2. Samples came from the ongoing ImmuneRACE study (first 160 participants) plus 1,254 subjects from 6 global collaborators. A de-identified subject ID, COVID-19 status, age in years and sex were almost always included in the sample metadata. HLA class I and class II types, where available, came from metadata supplied by the sample provider rather than from assay-based typing. Study-wide conclusions, independent of this receptor: The amount of clinical and demographic metadata varied by source and participant and was provided uncurated.

Details on this clone: It lacks a known antigen. One base away there is no much larger clone; base qualities are not given.

A second Seattle source provided samples from volunteer blood donors who had recovered from COVID-19. Collaborating institutions collected whole blood in K2EDTA tubes following their own protocols. Collaborator samples were shipped for TCRbeta analysis as frozen whole blood, isolated PBMCs, or DNA extracted from either sample type. The immunoSEQ Assay, a bias-controlled multiplex PCR, was used to amplify TCRbeta CDR3 regions from genomic DNA. As for how the authors treated the data: Nucleated cell counts per sample were estimated from amplification of reference gene primers within the assay. Sequence reads were collapsed and filtered to measure the absolute abundance of every unique TCRbeta CDR3 rearrangement. For each sample, productive Simpson clonality was calculated as the square root of Simpson's diversity index over productive rearrangements. In TCRdb, the immuneACCESS table is reduced to in-frame sequences with V and J assigned. These tables do not hold every clone; where another copy was compared, an unresolved V gene accounts for under half, and the others remain unexplained. Clone size and the V and J calls come from that table; the DNA yielded D and trimming. The sample includes 250,000 to 350,000 clones, with about 87% observed a single time. Roughly 7% of the sample goes to the ten largest clones.

CDR1 and CDR2, per the germline V gene, are MGHRA and YSYEKL. Trimming takes 3 bases off V and 0 bases off J; junction bases not matched to a gene: 2. The CDR3 runs 15 residues from the cysteine to the phenylalanine. Just CDR3 DNA is preserved here, 45 bases in frame from base 1. The rearranged chain carries TRBV4-1 and TRBJ2-7, and TRBD1 matches 10 of the central bases. Sequencing input: peripheral blood. The source of this sequence is a woman in her twenties or thirties who had recovered from COVID-19. This receptor has the CDR3 CASSQGQGSSYEQYF. The DNA is TGCGCCAGCAGCCAGGGACAGGGGTCCTCCTACGAGCAGTACTTC.